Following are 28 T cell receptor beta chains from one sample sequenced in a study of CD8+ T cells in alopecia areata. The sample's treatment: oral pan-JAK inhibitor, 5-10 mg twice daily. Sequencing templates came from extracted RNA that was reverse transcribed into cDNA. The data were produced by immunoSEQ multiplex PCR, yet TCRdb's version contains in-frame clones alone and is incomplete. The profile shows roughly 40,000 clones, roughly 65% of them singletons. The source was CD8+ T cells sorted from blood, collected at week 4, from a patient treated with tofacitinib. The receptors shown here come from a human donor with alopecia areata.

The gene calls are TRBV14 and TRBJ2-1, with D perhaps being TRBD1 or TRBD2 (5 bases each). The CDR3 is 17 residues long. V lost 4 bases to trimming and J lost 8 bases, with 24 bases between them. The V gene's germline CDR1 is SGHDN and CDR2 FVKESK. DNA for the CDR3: TGTGCCAGCAGCCTCAACTACCCGGCCAGGGTGAGGGATGAGCAGTTCTTC. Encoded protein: CASSLNYPARVRDEQFF.

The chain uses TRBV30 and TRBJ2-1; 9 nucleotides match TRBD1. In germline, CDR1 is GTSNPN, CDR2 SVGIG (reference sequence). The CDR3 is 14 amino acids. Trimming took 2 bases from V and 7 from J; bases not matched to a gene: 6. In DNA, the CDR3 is TGTGCCTGGAGTACCGGGACAGGGTGGAATGAGCAGTTCTTC. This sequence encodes CAWSTGTGWNEQFF.

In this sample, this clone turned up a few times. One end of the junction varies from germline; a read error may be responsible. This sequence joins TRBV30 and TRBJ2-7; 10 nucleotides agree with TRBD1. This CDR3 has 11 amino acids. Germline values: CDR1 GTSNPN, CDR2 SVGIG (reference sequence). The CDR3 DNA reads TGTGCGTGGACAGGGGGTGAAAGGCAGTACTTC. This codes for CAWTGGERQYF.

The CDR3 region is CATQPGQGNEKLFF. The CDR3 DNA is TGTGCCACCCAACCGGGACAGGGGAATGAAAAACTGTTTTTT. The chain has TRBV2 and TRBJ1-4; 10 nucleotides line up with TRBD1. V lost 10 bases and J lost 5; bases outside the gene matches: 7. Germline-derived CDR1 and CDR2 are SNHLY and FYNNEI. The CDR3 has 14 amino acids.

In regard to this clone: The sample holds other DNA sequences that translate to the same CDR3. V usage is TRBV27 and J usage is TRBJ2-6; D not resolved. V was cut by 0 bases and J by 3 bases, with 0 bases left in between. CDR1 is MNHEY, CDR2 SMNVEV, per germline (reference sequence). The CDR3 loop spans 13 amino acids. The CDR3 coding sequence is TGTGCCAGCAGTTTATCTGGGGCCAACGTCCTGACTTTC. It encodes CASSLSGANVLTF.

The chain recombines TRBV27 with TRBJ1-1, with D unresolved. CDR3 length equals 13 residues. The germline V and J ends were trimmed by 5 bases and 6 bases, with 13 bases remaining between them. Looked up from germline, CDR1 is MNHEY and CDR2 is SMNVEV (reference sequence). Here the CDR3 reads CASSEFRRSEAFF. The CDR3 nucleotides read TGTGCCAGCAGTGAATTCCGAAGGTCTGAAGCTTTCTTT.

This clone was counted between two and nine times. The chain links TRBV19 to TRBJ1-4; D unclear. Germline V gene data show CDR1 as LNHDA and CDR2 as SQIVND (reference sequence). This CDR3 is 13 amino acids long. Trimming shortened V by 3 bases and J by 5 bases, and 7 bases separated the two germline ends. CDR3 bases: TGTGCCAGTAGTATTACTGGGAATGAAAAACTGTTTTTT. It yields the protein CASSITGNEKLFF.

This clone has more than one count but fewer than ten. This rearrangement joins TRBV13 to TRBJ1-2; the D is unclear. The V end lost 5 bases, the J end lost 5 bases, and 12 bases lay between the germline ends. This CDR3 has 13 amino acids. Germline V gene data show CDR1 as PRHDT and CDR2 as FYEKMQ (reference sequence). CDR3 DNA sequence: TGTGCCAGCAGCCTCGGCGAAGGATATGGCTACACCTTC. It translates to CASSLGEGYGYTF.

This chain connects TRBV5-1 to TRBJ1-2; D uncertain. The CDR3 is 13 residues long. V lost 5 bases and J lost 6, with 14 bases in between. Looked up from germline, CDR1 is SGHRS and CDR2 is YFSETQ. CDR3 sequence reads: CASRDSEMDGYTF. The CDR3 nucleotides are TGCGCCAGCAGGGACTCCGAAATGGATGGCTACACCTTC.

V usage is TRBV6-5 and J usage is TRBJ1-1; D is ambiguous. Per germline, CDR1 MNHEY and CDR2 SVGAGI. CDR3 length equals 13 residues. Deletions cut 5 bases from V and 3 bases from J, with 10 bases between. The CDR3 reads CASSPQPDTEAFF. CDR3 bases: TGTGCCAGCAGTCCACAGCCGGACACTGAAGCTTTCTTT.

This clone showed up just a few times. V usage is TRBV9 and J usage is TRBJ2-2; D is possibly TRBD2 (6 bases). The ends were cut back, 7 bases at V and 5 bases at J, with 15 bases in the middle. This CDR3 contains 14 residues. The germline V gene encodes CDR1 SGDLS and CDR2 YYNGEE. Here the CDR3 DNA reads TGTGCCAGCCGGCGGGGATTCGAGACCGGGGAGCTGTTTTTT. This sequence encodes CASRRGFETGELFF.

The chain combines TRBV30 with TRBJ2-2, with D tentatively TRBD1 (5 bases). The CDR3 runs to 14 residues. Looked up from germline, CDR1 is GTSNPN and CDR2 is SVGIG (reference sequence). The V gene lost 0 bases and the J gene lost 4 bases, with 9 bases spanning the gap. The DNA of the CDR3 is TGTGCCTGGAGTGTAGTAGGGGCCACCGGGGAGCTGTTTTTT. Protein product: CAWSVVGATGELFF.

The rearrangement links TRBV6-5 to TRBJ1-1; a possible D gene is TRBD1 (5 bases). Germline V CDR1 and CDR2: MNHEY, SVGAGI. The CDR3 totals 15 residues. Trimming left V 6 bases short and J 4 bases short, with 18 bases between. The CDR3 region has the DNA TGTGCCAGCAGGCCCGCAACAGGACCCCTCACTGAAGCTTTCTTT. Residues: CASRPATGPLTEAFF.

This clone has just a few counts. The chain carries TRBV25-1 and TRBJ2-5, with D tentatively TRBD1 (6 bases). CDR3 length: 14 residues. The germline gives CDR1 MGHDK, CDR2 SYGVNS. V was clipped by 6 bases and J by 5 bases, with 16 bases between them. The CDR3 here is CASRGRGGRETQYF. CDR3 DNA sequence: TGTGCCAGCAGAGGTAGAGGGGGACGGGAGACCCAGTACTTC. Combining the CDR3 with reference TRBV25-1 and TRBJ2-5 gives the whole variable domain EADIYQTPRYLVIGTGKKITLECSQTMGHDKMYWYQQDPGMELHLIHYSYGVNSTEKGDLSSESTVSRIRTEHFPLTLESARPSHTSQYLCASRGRGGRETQYFGPGTRLLVL.

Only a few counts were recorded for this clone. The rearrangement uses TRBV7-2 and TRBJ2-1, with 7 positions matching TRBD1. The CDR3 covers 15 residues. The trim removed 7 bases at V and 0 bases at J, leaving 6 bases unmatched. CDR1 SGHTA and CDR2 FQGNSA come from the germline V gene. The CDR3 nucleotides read TGTGCCAGCACCCCGGGACAGAACTCCTACAATGAGCAGTTCTTC. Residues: CASTPGQNSYNEQFF. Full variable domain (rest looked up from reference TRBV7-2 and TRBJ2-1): GAGVSQSPSNKVTEKGKDVELRCDPISGHTALYWYRQSLGQGLEFLIYFQGNSAPDKSGLPSDRFSAERTGGSVSTLTIQRTQQEDSAVYLCASTPGQNSYNEQFFGPGTRLTVL.

The CDR3 loop reads CSVVPGQGNYRYEQYF. As DNA, the CDR3 is TGCAGCGTTGTTCCGGGACAGGGGAACTACCGCTACGAGCAGTACTTC. This chain links TRBV29-1 with TRBJ2-7, with TRBD1 matching 10 bases. The CDR3 loop spans 16 amino acids. J lost 3 bases, V lost 4 bases, and 12 bases had no gene match. Germline V CDR1 and CDR2: SQVTM, ANQGSEA.

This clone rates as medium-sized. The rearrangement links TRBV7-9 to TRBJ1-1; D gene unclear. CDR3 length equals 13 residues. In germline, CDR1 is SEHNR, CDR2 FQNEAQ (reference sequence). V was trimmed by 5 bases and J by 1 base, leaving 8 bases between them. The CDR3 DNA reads TGTGCCAGCAGCCCTAATAGGAACACTGAAGCTTTCTTT. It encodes CASSPNRNTEAFF. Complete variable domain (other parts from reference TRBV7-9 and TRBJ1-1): DTGVSQNPRHKITKRGQNVTFRCDPISEHNRLYWYRQTLGQGPEFLTYFQNEAQLEKSRLLSDRFSAERPKGSFSTLEIQRTEQGDSAMYLCASSPNRNTEAFFGQGTRLTVV.

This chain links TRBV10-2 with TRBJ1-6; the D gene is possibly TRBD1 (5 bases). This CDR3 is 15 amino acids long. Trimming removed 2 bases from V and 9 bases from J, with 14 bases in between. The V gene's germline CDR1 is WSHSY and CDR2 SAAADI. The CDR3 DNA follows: TGCGCCAGCAGTGAGATGACAGCCGAATCTTCACCCCTCCACTTT. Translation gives CASSEMTAESSPLHF.

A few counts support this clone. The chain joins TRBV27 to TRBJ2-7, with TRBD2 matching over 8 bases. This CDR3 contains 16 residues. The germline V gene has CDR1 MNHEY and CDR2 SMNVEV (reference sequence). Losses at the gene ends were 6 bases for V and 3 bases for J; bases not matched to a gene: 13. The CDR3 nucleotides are TGTGCCAGCAGCCCCTCCGGGGGGGACACCAGCTACGAGCAGTACTTC. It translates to CASSPSGGDTSYEQYF.

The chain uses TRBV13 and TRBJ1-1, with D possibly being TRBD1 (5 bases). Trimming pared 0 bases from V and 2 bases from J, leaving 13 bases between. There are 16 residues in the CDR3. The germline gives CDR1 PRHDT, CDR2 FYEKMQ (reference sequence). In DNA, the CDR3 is TGTGCCAGCAGCTTAGGGGGGGTCGCCTCTAACACTGAAGCTTTCTTT. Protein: CASSLGGVASNTEAFF.

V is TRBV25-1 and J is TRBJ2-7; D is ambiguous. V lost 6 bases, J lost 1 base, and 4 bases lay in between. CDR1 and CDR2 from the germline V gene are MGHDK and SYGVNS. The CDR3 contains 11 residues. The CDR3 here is CASSQSYEQYF. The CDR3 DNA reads TGTGCCAGCAGCCAATCCTACGAGCAGTACTTC.

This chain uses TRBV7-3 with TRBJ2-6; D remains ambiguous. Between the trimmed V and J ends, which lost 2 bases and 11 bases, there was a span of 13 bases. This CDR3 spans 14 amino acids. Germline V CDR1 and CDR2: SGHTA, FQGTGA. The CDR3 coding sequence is TGTGCCAGCAGCTTAGCCCATGGCTTTGACGTCCTGACTTTC. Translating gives CASSLAHGFDVLTF.

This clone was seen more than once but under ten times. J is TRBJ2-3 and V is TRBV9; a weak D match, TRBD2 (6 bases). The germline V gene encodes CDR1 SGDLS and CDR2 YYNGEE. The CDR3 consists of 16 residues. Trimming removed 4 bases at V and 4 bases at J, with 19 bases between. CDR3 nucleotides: TGTGCCAGCAGCCCCAGCCCGGCGGGGATAGCAGATACGCAGTATTTT. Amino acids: CASSPSPAGIADTQYF.

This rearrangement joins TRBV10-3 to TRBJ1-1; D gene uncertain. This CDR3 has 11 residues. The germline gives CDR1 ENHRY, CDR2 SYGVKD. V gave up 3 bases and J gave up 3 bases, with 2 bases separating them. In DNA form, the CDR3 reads TGTGCCATCAGTGAAGACACTGAAGCTTTCTTT. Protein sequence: CAISEDTEAFF.

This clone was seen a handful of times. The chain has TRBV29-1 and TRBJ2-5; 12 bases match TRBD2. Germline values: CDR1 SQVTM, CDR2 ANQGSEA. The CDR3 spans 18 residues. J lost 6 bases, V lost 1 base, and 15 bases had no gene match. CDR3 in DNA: TGCAGCGTTGAAGGACTAGCGGGGGCCGAACTCTTTCTACAGACCCAGTACTTC. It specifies CSVEGLAGAELFLQTQYF.

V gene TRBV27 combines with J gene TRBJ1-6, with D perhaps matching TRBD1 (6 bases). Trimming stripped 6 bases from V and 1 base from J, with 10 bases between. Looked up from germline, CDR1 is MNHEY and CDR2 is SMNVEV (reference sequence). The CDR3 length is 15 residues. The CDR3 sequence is CASSDGQSYNSPLHF. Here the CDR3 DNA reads TGTGCCAGCAGCGACGGACAGTCCTATAATTCACCCCTCCACTTT.

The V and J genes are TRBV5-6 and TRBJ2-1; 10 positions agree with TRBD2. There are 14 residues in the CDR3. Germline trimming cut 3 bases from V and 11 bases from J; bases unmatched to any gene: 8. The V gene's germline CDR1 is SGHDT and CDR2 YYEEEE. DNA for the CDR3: TGTGCCAGCAGCTCAGGGCTAGCGGGGGATAAGCAGTTCTTC. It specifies CASSSGLAGDKQFF.

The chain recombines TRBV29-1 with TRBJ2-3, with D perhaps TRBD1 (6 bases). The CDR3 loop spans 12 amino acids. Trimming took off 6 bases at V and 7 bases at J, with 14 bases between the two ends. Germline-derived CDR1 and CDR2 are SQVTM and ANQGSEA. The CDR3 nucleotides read TGCAGCGTGCCGTCGGGGACAAATACGCAGTATTTT. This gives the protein CSVPSGTNTQYF.